The 27 T cell receptor beta chains below come from one sample, sequenced in a study of control samples from healthy donors and cancer patients. Method: immunoSEQ multiplex PCR; TCRdb's copy keeps in-frame clones and lacks some. The data hold under 65,000 clones, with approximately 83% observed a single time. Sequenced: PBMCs. Receptors originate from a woman in her forties or fifties with lung cancer.

The V call is TRBV6-6, the J call TRBJ2-3; tentative D call: TRBD2 (6 bases). Germline V gene sequence: CDR1 MNHNY, CDR2 SVGAGI (reference sequence). This CDR3 has 15 amino acids. V gave up 8 bases and J gave up 0 bases, with 15 bases separating them. This CDR3 is CASRRASASTDTQYF. In DNA, the CDR3 is TGTGCCAGCCGGAGGGCGTCGGCTAGCACAGATACGCAGTATTTT.

The chain links TRBV12-3 or TRBV12-4 to TRBJ1-1, with TRBD1 as a possible D gene (5 bases). The CDR3 has 13 amino acids. The ends were cut back, 8 bases at V and 6 bases at J, with 16 bases in the middle. The CDR3 nucleotides are TGTGCCAGCCTAAGGGACGCGGGCGCTGAAGCTTTCTTT. Amino acids: CASLRDAGAEAFF.

The chain uses TRBV12-5 and TRBJ2-5; D is undetermined. V lost 8 bases and J lost 0, with 7 bases in between. Germline lookup yields CDR1 LGHNT and CDR2 FRNRAP. The CDR3 is made up of 12 amino acids. CDR3 residues: CASRAYQETQYF. The CDR3, as DNA: TGTGCTAGTAGGGCGTACCAAGAGACCCAGTACTTC.

CDR3 loop: CASSRGGQTYEQYF. The DNA for the CDR3 is TGTGCCAGCAGCCGTGGGGGACAGACCTACGAGCAGTACTTC. The chain combines TRBV5-4 with TRBJ2-7; 7 bases match TRBD1. The CDR3 has 14 residues. Germline lookup yields CDR1 SGHNT and CDR2 YYREEE (reference sequence). The trim removed 4 bases at V and 2 bases at J, leaving 6 bases unmatched.

The V gene is TRBV19, the J gene TRBJ1-5; maybe TRBD1 (5 bases). The length of the CDR3 is 14 residues. Trimming shortened V by 1 base and J by 3 bases, and 7 bases separated the two germline ends. Germline lookup yields CDR1 LNHDA and CDR2 SQIVND (reference sequence). The CDR3 sequence is CASSIAGVNQPQHF. The DNA for the CDR3 is TGTGCCAGTAGTATAGCGGGGGTCAATCAGCCCCAGCATTTT.

The chain combines TRBV27 with TRBJ1-5; D perhaps matches TRBD1 (5 bases). The germline gives CDR1 MNHEY, CDR2 SMNVEV (reference sequence). The V end lost 5 bases, the J end lost 9 bases, and 11 bases lay between the germline ends. CDR3 length: 12 residues. CDR3 DNA sequence: TGTGCCAGCAGTCCTCGGGGGGGGCCCCAGCATTTT. Translated: CASSPRGGPQHF.

The gene calls are TRBV7-2 and TRBJ2-7; maybe TRBD2 (6 bases). Trimming shortened V by 0 bases and J by 0 bases, and 9 bases separated the two germline ends. CDR1 is SGHTA, CDR2 FQGNSA, per germline. The CDR3 covers 15 residues. CDR3 in amino acids: CASSLAGGYSYEQYF. CDR3 nucleotide sequence: TGTGCCAGCAGCTTAGCCGGGGGATACTCCTACGAGCAGTACTTC.

The gene calls are TRBV12-3 or TRBV12-4 and TRBJ1-3, with D unresolved. The ends were cut back, 6 bases at V and 0 bases at J, with 6 bases in the middle. The CDR3 length is 13 residues. CDR3 region: CASRGNSGNTIYF. The CDR3, as DNA: TGTGCCAGCAGAGGTAACTCTGGAAACACCATATATTTT.

This chain connects TRBV27 to TRBJ1-2; D is ambiguous. Trimming cost V 2 bases and J 4 bases, with 17 bases left between them. The germline CDR1 and CDR2 sequences are MNHEY and SMNVEV (reference sequence). The CDR3 length is 16 residues. The CDR3 DNA reads TGTGCCAGCAGTTTAGTCACCGGAAAACAGTTCTATGGCTACACCTTC. Its protein is CASSLVTGKQFYGYTF.

The gene calls are TRBV7-3 and TRBJ2-1; maybe TRBD1 (5 bases). The V and J ends lost 3 bases and 7 bases respectively, with 7 bases between them. This CDR3 contains 12 residues. CDR1 and CDR2 (germline): SGHTA, FQGTGA. The CDR3 loop is CASSFSGNEQFF. The DNA for the CDR3 is TGTGCCAGCAGCTTCTCAGGGAATGAGCAGTTCTTC. Using reference TRBV7-3 and TRBJ2-1 for the parts outside the CDR3, the full variable domain is GAGVSQTPSNKVTEKGKYVELRCDPISGHTALYWYRQSLGQGPEFLIYFQGTGAADDSGLPNDRFFAVRPEGSVSTLKIQRTERGDSAVYLCASSFSGNEQFFGPGTRLTVL.

This clone came up once. This rearrangement joins TRBV7-2 to TRBJ2-7, with 8 positions matching TRBD2. Germline CDR1 SGHTA, CDR2 FQGNSA. Losses at the gene ends were 5 bases for V and 1 base for J; bases not matched to a gene: 10. This CDR3 has 16 residues. CDR3 in amino acids: CASSPRAGEGSYEQYF. The CDR3, as DNA: TGTGCCAGCAGCCCCCGAGCGGGGGAAGGGTCCTACGAGCAGTACTTC.

The rearrangement uses TRBV6-5 and TRBJ1-2; 7 bases fit TRBD1. The CDR3 loop spans 14 amino acids. CDR1 and CDR2 from the germline V gene are MNHEY and SVGAGI. The junction had 8 bases not matched to a gene; V was cut back by 7 bases and J by 3 bases. CDR3 protein: CASTQGFAYYGYTF. The CDR3 DNA sequence: TGTGCCAGCACACAGGGGTTCGCATACTATGGCTACACCTTC.

The chain couples TRBV20-1 to TRBJ1-6; D might be TRBD1 (5 bases). Germline CDR1 reads DFQATT; CDR2 reads SNEGSKA (reference sequence). The CDR3 has 13 amino acids. V was shortened by 3 bases and J by 9 bases, with 12 bases between the two germline ends. CDR3 protein: CSASPGNTSPLHF. CDR3 DNA sequence: TGCAGTGCTAGTCCAGGGAATACTTCACCCCTCCACTTT.

The CDR3 region is CASSLTGNTEAFF. CDR3 coding DNA: TGCGCCAGCAGCTTAACAGGGAACACTGAAGCTTTCTTT. The rearrangement joins TRBV5-1 to TRBJ1-1; perhaps TRBD1 as D (5 bases). CDR3 size: 13 residues. Trimming cost V 2 bases and J 1 base, with 6 bases left between them. Per the germline V gene, CDR1 is SGHRS and CDR2 is YFSETQ.

In its sample, this clone was seen once. This chain's CDR3 is CASSQGQGPGTDTQYF. In DNA form, the CDR3 reads TGCGCCAGCAGCCAAGGACAGGGTCCGGGCACAGATACGCAGTATTTT. The V gene is TRBV4-1, the J gene TRBJ2-3; 7 nucleotides agree with TRBD1. The V segment lost 1 base and the J segment 1 base; nucleotides outside the gene matches: 5. CDR3 length: 16 residues. Germline assignment: CDR1 MGHRA and CDR2 YSYEKL.

The chain recombines TRBV5-4 with TRBJ1-1, with a possible D match to TRBD1 (6 bases). The CDR3 is 17 amino acids. Trimming took off 0 bases at V and 3 bases at J, with 18 bases between the two ends. Germline lookup yields CDR1 SGHNT and CDR2 YYREEE (reference sequence). The CDR3, as DNA: TGTGCCAGCAGCTTGGGGGGGCGCCTAGGAGGGCACACTGAAGCTTTCTTT. This translates into CASSLGGRLGGHTEAFF.

This clone was counted once. CDR3 residues: CASKVVEEMNTEAFF. CDR3 sequence (DNA): TGTGCCAGCAAGGTTGTCGAGGAGATGAACACTGAAGCTTTCTTT. The rearrangement uses TRBV6-5 and TRBJ1-1, with D unclear. Trimming left V 7 bases short and J 0 bases short, with 15 bases between. Germline V gene sequence: CDR1 MNHEY, CDR2 SVGAGI. The CDR3 length is 15 residues.

This clone has a single count. This chain uses TRBV14 with TRBJ1-2; 7 bases align to TRBD1. After removal of 4 bases from V and 1 base from J, the junction contained 9 bases not matched to a gene. CDR1 and CDR2 from the germline V gene are SGHDN and FVKESK. There are 16 residues in the CDR3. CDR3 loop: CASSRQTGRVNYGYTF. The CDR3, as DNA: TGTGCCAGCAGCCGCCAGACAGGGAGAGTTAACTATGGCTACACCTTC.

The rearrangement links TRBV20-1 to TRBJ1-3; D unclear. The CDR3 is 15 amino acids. The germline CDR1 and CDR2 sequences are DFQATT and SNEGSKA (reference sequence). Trimming shortened V by 3 bases and J by 0 bases, and 12 bases separated the two germline ends. As DNA, the CDR3 is TGCAGTGCTAGTCGCCCGGGTTTCTCTGGAAACACCATATATTTT. Translation: CSASRPGFSGNTIYF.

The chain has TRBV19 and TRBJ1-1; TRBD1 matches 7 bases. The ends lost 3 bases at V and 5 bases at J; junction bases unmatched: 6. This CDR3 has 14 residues. The germline gives CDR1 LNHDA, CDR2 SQIVND (reference sequence). The CDR3 region is CASSISDRQTEAFF. In DNA form, the CDR3 reads TGTGCCAGTAGTATTTCGGACAGGCAGACTGAAGCTTTCTTT.

This clone occurred once. The rearrangement links TRBV25-1 to TRBJ1-6; 10 bases agree with TRBD1. Germline V gene data show CDR1 as MGHDK and CDR2 as SYGVNS. The CDR3 spans 15 residues. The V and J ends lost 6 bases and 7 bases, in that order; junction bases with no gene match: 6. CDR3 protein: CASSDPGQGNSPLHF. The DNA for the CDR3 is TGTGCCAGCAGCGACCCGGGACAGGGGAATTCACCCCTCCACTTT.

This chain uses TRBV19 with TRBJ1-5, with D perhaps TRBD1 (6 bases). The V end lost 4 bases, the J end lost 4 bases, and 11 bases lay between the germline ends. Per germline, CDR1 LNHDA and CDR2 SQIVND (reference sequence). The CDR3 sequence is 14 residues long. DNA of the CDR3: TGTGCCAGTAGTACCGGGACAAGAAATCAGCCCCAGCATTTT. It translates to CASSTGTRNQPQHF. Combining the CDR3 with reference TRBV19 and TRBJ1-5 gives the whole variable domain DGGITQSPKYLFRKEGQNVTLSCEQNLNHDAMYWYRQDPGQGLRLIYYSQIVNDFQKGDIAEGYSVSREKKESFPLTVTSAQKNPTAFYLCASSTGTRNQPQHFGDGTRLSIL.

The chain joins TRBV19 to TRBJ1-1; 10 bases fit TRBD1. The CDR3 extends over 14 amino acids. V shed 4 bases, J shed 5 bases, and the junction held 4 bases outside the gene matches. Germline V gene lookup returns CDR1 LNHDA and CDR2 SQIVND (reference sequence). For the CDR3, the DNA is TGTGCCAGTAGTAGGTGGACAGGGGGGACTGAAGCTTTCTTT. It translates to CASSRWTGGTEAFF.

Comment on this clone: The sample contains more than one DNA sequence encoding this CDR3. V usage is TRBV7-3 and J usage is TRBJ1-1; D possibly corresponds to TRBD1 (5 bases). V lost 2 bases and J 2 bases, leaving 9 bases between the germline ends. Germline-derived CDR1 and CDR2 are SGHTA and FQGTGA. The CDR3 length is 14 residues. The CDR3, as DNA: TGTGCCAGCAGCTTAGCAGGGCTAAACACTGAAGCTTTCTTT. Its protein product is CASSLAGLNTEAFF.

The chain combines TRBV6-5 with TRBJ1-4; D may be TRBD1 (5 bases). The CDR3 runs 14 residues. Germline CDR1 is MNHEY and CDR2 is SVGAGI. The V end lost 3 bases, the J end lost 6 bases, and 11 bases lay between the germline ends. CDR3 in DNA: TGTGCCAGCAGTTATCGGGGGGTGGATGAAAAACTGTTTTTT. It yields the protein CASSYRGVDEKLFF.

The rearrangement links TRBV13 to TRBJ2-2; D is ambiguous. The CDR3 runs 18 residues. The germline gives CDR1 PRHDT, CDR2 FYEKMQ (reference sequence). The germline V and J ends were trimmed by 5 bases and 0 bases, with 19 bases remaining between them. The CDR3 coding sequence is TGTGCCAGCAGCCCCCCCATTCTACCGGCCTCGAACACCGGGGAGCTGTTTTTT. This codes for CASSPPILPASNTGELFF.

This sequence joins TRBV27 and TRBJ2-7, with a weak D call TRBD1 (5 bases). The germline CDR1 and CDR2 sequences are MNHEY and SMNVEV (reference sequence). Trimming shortened V by 4 bases and J by 4 bases, and 23 bases separated the two germline ends. The CDR3 length is 17 residues. CDR3 nucleotide sequence: TGTGCCAGCAGTTCAAATTCCCCGGACACGCCAGGGTACGAGCAGTACTTC. Translated, it gives CASSSNSPDTPGYEQYF.